This TCR beta chain comes out of a study of regulatory T cells in long-lasting Graves disease. Study in general: Under 3 months of antithyroid drugs had been taken by newly diagnosed Graves' patients.

Time point of the sample: newly diagnosed GD, antithyroid drugs for less than 3 months. PBMC-extracted RNA yielded the TCR library. The authors built TCR beta libraries using iRepertoire HTBI primers and Arm-PCR of CDR3 regions. MiXCR, applied by TCRdb to the multiplex PCR reads, yields one record per CDR3 protein. The repertoire holds more than 450,000 distinct CDR3 sequences, with roughly 15% as singletons. The germline gives CDR1 KGHSH, CDR2 LQKENI. Trimming cost V 2 bases and J 4 bases, with 10 bases left between them. The CDR3 length is 14 residues. These data are also associated with another study on T cells in Graves' hyperthyroidism and ophthalmopathy. That paper adds: Patients counted as stable if ophthalmopathy did not develop within 18 months. First-round RT-PCR targeting the TCR CDR3 was performed with the HTBI primer set.

Specimen: peripheral blood mononuclear cells (PBMCs), collected at new diagnosis, from a patient treated with antithyroid drugs. The source is a man in his forties with Graves disease. The rearrangement links TRBV18 to TRBJ2-3; D ambiguous. CDR3 sequence: CASSPISLADTQYF. The CDR3 DNA sequence: TGTGCCAGCTCACCAATTAGCTTGGCAGATACGCAGTATTTT.